The 5 T cell receptor beta chains given below trace back to one sample, sequenced in a study of persistence of HIV-infected CD4 T cells. Which antigens these TCRs recognize remains unknown. Sequencing used immunoSEQ version 4 in survey mode. Using immunoSEQ multiplex PCR, the repertoire was profiled, and TCRdb retains in-frame clones only, with some absent. In the table there are about 60,000 clones, just under 75% of which are singletons. The stimulus was an HIV-1 Gag 15-mer peptide pool, about 1 ug/peptide/mL. CD40L-negative CD69-negative CD45RO-high memory CD4+ T cells were sorted as populations depleted of antigen-responding cells. This specimen was CD4+ T cells sorted from PBMCs after approximately 19-hour stimulation, taken from a patient who received antiretroviral therapy. The receptors come from an adult man with HIV who was CMV-seropositive.

The chain carries TRBV12-3 or TRBV12-4 and TRBJ2-2; the D gene could be TRBD1 or TRBD2 (5 bases each). The V gene lost 6 bases and the J gene lost 6 bases, with 11 bases spanning the gap. The CDR3 runs to 13 residues. Written as DNA, the CDR3 is TGTGCCAGCAGCCTCCGAGGGGCCGGGGAGCTGTTTTTT. Protein sequence: CASSLRGAGELFF.

J is TRBJ2-7 and V is TRBV24-1; no firm D call. CDR1 and CDR2 from the germline V gene are KGHDR and SFDVKD. The CDR3 length is 14 residues. Trimming stripped 4 bases from V and 2 bases from J, with 11 bases between. The CDR3 reads CATSEGIDPYEQYF. The CDR3 DNA follows: TGTGCCACCAGTGAGGGAATCGACCCCTACGAGCAGTACTTC.

The chain has TRBV18 and TRBJ2-1; D uncertain. The ends were cut back, 6 bases at V and 5 bases at J, with 11 bases in the middle. CDR3 length: 13 residues. The germline CDR1 and CDR2 sequences are KGHSH and LQKENI. CDR3 in DNA: TGTGCCAGCTCCCGAGATATTGACAATGAGCAGTTCTTC. It yields the protein CASSRDIDNEQFF.

This clone came up a few times. V gene TRBV4-1 combines with J gene TRBJ2-7, with D perhaps matching TRBD2 (7 bases). Germline-derived CDR1 and CDR2 are MGHRA and YSYEKL. The length of the CDR3 is 17 residues. Between the trimmed V and J ends, which lost 1 base and 1 base, there was a span of 17 bases. The CDR3 sequence: CASSQGGGGSKSYEQYF. The CDR3 region has the DNA TGCGCCAGCAGCCAAGGAGGGGGGGGTTCAAAGTCCTACGAGCAGTACTTC.

This clone was counted once. The rearrangement uses TRBV18 and TRBJ1-1; D is undetermined. This CDR3 comprises 12 residues. The germline V and J ends were trimmed by 3 bases and 4 bases, with 6 bases remaining between them. Per germline, CDR1 KGHSH and CDR2 LQKENI. The CDR3 DNA sequence: TGTGCCAGCTCACCTAGGGCCACTGAAGCTTTCTTT. Its translation: CASSPRATEAFF.